The source of this TCR beta chain is a study of T cells after somatic rescue of genetic block. Germline V CDR1 and CDR2: MNHNS, SASEGT. The CDR3 extends over 11 amino acids. Trimming took 6 bases from V and 5 from J, leaving 6 bases between them. TCRdb keeps only in-frame clones here, not all; method: immunoSEQ multiplex PCR. Of approximately 58,000 clones detected, 90% to 96% appear once; the ten largest clones hold roughly 0.077%. This sequence joins TRBV6-1 and TRBJ2-3, with D unresolved. This TCR was recovered from a child less than two years old. Sequenced material: peripheral blood mononuclear cells (PBMCs). CDR3 in amino acids: CASRRQDTQYF. In nucleotides, the CDR3 is TGTGCCAGCAGAAGACAAGATACGCAGTATTTT.